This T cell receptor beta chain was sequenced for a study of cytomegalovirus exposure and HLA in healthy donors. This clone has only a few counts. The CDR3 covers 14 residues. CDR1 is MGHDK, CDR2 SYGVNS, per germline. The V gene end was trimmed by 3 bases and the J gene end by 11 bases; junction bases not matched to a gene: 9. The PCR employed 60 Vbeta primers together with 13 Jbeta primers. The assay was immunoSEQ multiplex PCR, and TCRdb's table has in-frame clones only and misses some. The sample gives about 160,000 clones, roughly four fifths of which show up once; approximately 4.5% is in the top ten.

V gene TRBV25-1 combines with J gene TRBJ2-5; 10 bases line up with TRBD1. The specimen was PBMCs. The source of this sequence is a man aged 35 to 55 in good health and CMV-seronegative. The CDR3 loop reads CASSEGQGSKKQYF. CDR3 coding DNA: TGTGCCAGCAGTGAGGGACAGGGGAGTAAGAAGCAGTACTTC.